These T cell receptor beta chains were read from a single sample in a study of T cell responses to AZD1222 COVID-19 vaccine. Clones were read by immunoSEQ multiplex PCR, and TCRdb kept only the in-frame ones, dropping some. Among about 210,000 clones, about 92% were seen once, and the ten largest hold 1% to 1.5%. The sample consisted of peripheral blood, taken on day 0 of AZD1222 vaccination. The receptor source for this set is an adult in good health. CDR3s include the opening cysteine and the closing phenylalanine or tryptophan. The order of the fields is V gene, D gene, CDR3 protein. The D gene is left open where the match is weak.

V gene: TRBV2; D gene: .; CDR3 protein: CASRSTGYQPQHF
V gene: TRBV5-1; D gene: .; CDR3 protein: CASSVDSGYEQYF
V gene: TRBV3-1/TRBV3-2; D gene: TRBD1; CDR3 protein: CASSQTDRFRYEQYF
V gene: TRBV6-5; D gene: .; CDR3 protein: CASQGSNQPQHF
V gene: TRBV19; D gene: TRBD1; CDR3 protein: CASSMDRIYGYTF
V gene: TRBV28; D gene: TRBD1; CDR3 protein: CAIPGQGVNGYTF
V gene: TRBV3-1/TRBV3-2; D gene: TRBD1; CDR3 protein: CASSQARGQGETFF
V gene: TRBV7-9; D gene: .; CDR3 protein: CASSLGFGTNEKLFF
V gene: TRBV5-1; D gene: .; CDR3 protein: CASSLFQSNYGYTF
V gene: TRBV2; D gene: TRBD1; CDR3 protein: CASSDRDRNNQPQHF
V gene: TRBV27; D gene: .; CDR3 protein: CASSLGTEAFF
V gene: TRBV7-9; D gene: .; CDR3 protein: CASSPRDWNVETQYF
V gene: TRBV3-1/TRBV3-2; D gene: .; CDR3 protein: CASSQGGNNQPQHF
V gene: TRBV6-6; D gene: .; CDR3 protein: CASSYSVKGAYEQYF
V gene: TRBV9; D gene: TRBD1; CDR3 protein: CASSADRDSTYNEQFF
V gene: TRBV5-8; D gene: .; CDR3 protein: CASSLSFSAFF
V gene: TRBV4-1; D gene: TRBD1; CDR3 protein: CASSQDRGTALTQYF
V gene: TRBV27; D gene: .; CDR3 protein: CASSLRAPIGNQPQHF
V gene: TRBV7-9; D gene: .; CDR3 protein: CASSLGSGGGVNYGYTF
V gene: TRBV3-1/TRBV3-2; D gene: TRBD2; CDR3 protein: CASSQAGGLRTDTQYF
V gene: TRBV19; D gene: .; CDR3 protein: CASSIDLGQPQHF
V gene: TRBV7-2; D gene: TRBD1; CDR3 protein: CASSWTGGGNTIYF
V gene: TRBV27; D gene: .; CDR3 protein: CASSLGAMFSGANVLTF
V gene: TRBV28; D gene: .; CDR3 protein: CASSGPAGAEKLFF
V gene: TRBV19; D gene: .; CDR3 protein: CASSSLLGPYGYTF
V gene: TRBV19; D gene: TRBD1; CDR3 protein: CASSTQGTGVLGYTF
V gene: TRBV7-9; D gene: .; CDR3 protein: CASSSRQAEKLFF
V gene: TRBV9; D gene: .; CDR3 protein: CASSVALGRTNTGELFF
V gene: TRBV15; D gene: .; CDR3 protein: CATSREKRDGGNQPQHF
V gene: TRBV10-3; D gene: .; CDR3 protein: CAIKSVGATGELFF
V gene: TRBV30; D gene: TRBD1; CDR3 protein: CAWGTGGGYTF
V gene: TRBV5-1; D gene: .; CDR3 protein: CASGITGPGTDTQYF
V gene: TRBV7-9; D gene: .; CDR3 protein: CASSLGLGNTIYF
V gene: TRBV5-4; D gene: .; CDR3 protein: CASSWTMGNTIYF